This T cell receptor beta chain was found in a study of blood T cell repertoires in COVID-19. About the research overall: From the United States, Italy and Spain came samples of acute and convalescent COVID-19.

This CDR3 is 14 amino acids long. V lost 3 bases, J lost 6 bases, and 11 bases lay in between. CDR1 LNHDA and CDR2 SQIVND come from the germline V gene (reference sequence). TCRdb's copy holds only in-frame clones and misses some; the assay was immunoSEQ multiplex PCR. The sample holds 200,000 to 250,000 clones; 80% to 85% are singletons and the top ten take 8% to 10%. Patients from Seattle were sampled longitudinally, starting during active infection. What was sequenced was peripheral blood. This sequence was found in a woman of 80 years or more with COVID-19, enrolled during active disease. The gene calls are TRBV19 and TRBJ2-2, with a weak D call TRBD1 (5 bases). The CDR3 is CASSISGWAGELFF. The CDR3 DNA follows: TGTGCCAGTAGTATCTCAGGGTGGGCCGGGGAGCTGTTTTTT.